These 4 T cell receptor beta chains came from one sample sequenced in a study of regulatory T cells in long-lasting Graves disease. The time point was: persistent/refractory GD, antithyroid drugs over 5 years with positive TRAb. The TCR library used RNA extracted from PBMCs. Researchers made TCR beta libraries by using iRepertoire HTBI primers and running Arm-PCR on CDR3 regions. TCRdb re-analysed the multiplex PCR reads in MiXCR, keeping a single row per CDR3 protein. Found here are 500,000 to 700,000 distinct CDR3 sequences, approximately 29% of them singletons; the top ten hold under 55%. The specimen was peripheral blood mononuclear cells (PBMCs), collected when the disease was refractory, from a patient treated with antithyroid drugs. The origin of the receptors is a female donor with Graves disease.

The rearrangement uses TRBV6-2 or TRBV6-3 and TRBJ2-7, with 10 bases matching TRBD2. After removal of 4 bases from V and 3 bases from J, the junction contained 3 bases not matched to a gene. CDR1 and CDR2 from the germline V gene are MNHEY and SVGEGT. The CDR3 length is 14 residues. DNA of the CDR3: TGTGCCAGCAGTTCAAGGACTAGCGGCTACGAGCAGTACTTC. This translates into CASSSRTSGYEQYF.

This chain joins TRBV3-1 and TRBJ1-2; 7 nucleotides align to TRBD1. The germline V gene has CDR1 LGHDT and CDR2 YNNKEL (reference sequence). Trimming took 3 bases from V and 2 from J; bases not matched to a gene: 3. The CDR3 length is 14 residues. This chain's CDR3 is CASSQTGYNYGYTF. The CDR3 DNA reads as TGTGCCAGCAGCCAGACAGGGTACAACTATGGCTACACCTTC.

The gene calls are TRBV6-1 and TRBJ2-5, with TRBD1 identical over 7 bases. The CDR3 length is 15 residues. Germline CDR1 MNHNS, CDR2 SASEGT. V gave up 3 bases and J gave up 2 bases; unmatched junction bases: 6. The CDR3 DNA reads as TGTGCCAGCAGTGACGACAGGGATTTTCAAGAGACCCAGTACTTC. It translates to CASSDDRDFQETQYF.

The chain recombines TRBV19 with TRBJ1-4, with D perhaps matching TRBD1 (5 bases). This CDR3 has 15 amino acids. V was trimmed by 3 bases and J by 3 bases, leaving 11 bases between them. Germline V gene sequence: CDR1 LNHDA, CDR2 SQIVND (reference sequence). Here the CDR3 DNA reads TGTGCCAGTAGTATGGCCGAGGGGCCTAATGAAAAACTGTTTTTT. This translates into CASSMAEGPNEKLFF.